The 5 T cell receptor beta chains below were found in one sample sequenced in a study of blood T cell repertoires in COVID-19. Measured with immunoSEQ multiplex PCR; TCRdb has only the in-frame clones, and not every one. The sample includes more than 200,000 clones, roughly 80% of them seen just once. The sample taken for sequencing was peripheral blood. These receptors all come from a woman older than 75 with acute or convalescent COVID-19.

This clone was observed once. The chain is built from TRBV7-9 and TRBJ2-7, with D hard to call. V was pared by 1 base and J by 0 bases, with 7 bases between. Germline V gene data show CDR1 as SEHNR and CDR2 as FQNEAQ (reference sequence). CDR3 length equals 14 residues. The CDR3 nucleotides are TGTGCCAGCAGCTTAGTTTCCAGCTCCTACGAGCAGTACTTC. Translated, it gives CASSLVSSSYEQYF.

The chain links TRBV19 to TRBJ1-5; perhaps TRBD1 as D (6 bases). V lost 3 bases and J 6 bases, leaving 12 bases between the germline ends. Germline V gene data show CDR1 as LNHDA and CDR2 as SQIVND (reference sequence). CDR3 length: 14 residues. The CDR3 loop is CASSMVQGGQPQHF. The DNA of the CDR3 is TGTGCCAGTAGTATGGTACAGGGCGGTCAGCCCCAGCATTTT. The whole variable domain, remainder taken from reference TRBV19 and TRBJ1-5, is DGGITQSPKYLFRKEGQNVTLSCEQNLNHDAMYWYRQDPGQGLRLIYYSQIVNDFQKGDIAEGYSVSREKKESFPLTVTSAQKNPTAFYLCASSMVQGGQPQHFGDGTRLSIL.

The CDR3: CASSSSGTGFQPQHF. CDR3 sequence (DNA): TGTGCCAGCAGTTCCTCTGGGACAGGGTTTCAGCCCCAGCATTTT. V is TRBV6-5 and J is TRBJ1-5; 9 bases line up with TRBD1. V was pared by 4 bases and J by 6 bases, with 7 bases of the junction left unmatched. This CDR3 spans 15 amino acids. Germline CDR1 reads MNHEY; CDR2 reads SVGAGI.

The chain uses TRBV18 and TRBJ2-5; no firm D call. The CDR3 length is 15 residues. Trimming took 3 bases from V and 7 from J, leaving 18 bases between them. Germline loops: CDR1 KGHSH, CDR2 LQKENI. In DNA, the CDR3 is TGTGCCAGCTCACCGGCTCCGATCACAACGGGGACCCAGTACTTC. Translated: CASSPAPITTGTQYF.

Ten or more counts support this clone. The chain combines TRBV27 with TRBJ1-2, with 7 positions matching TRBD1. There are 13 residues in the CDR3. After removal of 2 bases from V and 7 bases from J, the junction contained 4 bases not matched to a gene. Per germline, CDR1 MNHEY and CDR2 SMNVEV (reference sequence). The CDR3 spells CASSLTQGSGYTF. CDR3 bases: TGTGCCAGCAGTTTAACACAGGGGTCTGGCTACACCTTC.